The 20 T cell receptor beta chains below were found in one sample sequenced in a study of T cell repertoires in cytomegalovirus infection. Which antigens these TCRs recognize remains unknown. Using its own MiXCR run on the reads, TCRdb lists one record per CDR3 protein. The sample yields tens of thousands of distinct CDR3 sequences, around 34% seen once. Sequenced sample: PBMCs, sequenced either directly or after in vitro stimulation (not recorded which). These receptors were taken from a human donor in good health (CMV status not recorded). Some clones in this sample may be carry-over from other donors' samples.

This chain links TRBV10-3 with TRBJ2-3; D is tentatively TRBD1 or TRBD2 (6 bases each). There are 14 residues in the CDR3. CDR1 and CDR2 from the germline V gene are ENHRY and SYGVKD. V shed 10 bases and J shed 4 bases, with 18 bases lying between them. Here the CDR3 reads CATRGRRDADTQYF. CDR3 coding DNA: TGTGCCACCCGGGGGCGCAGGGACGCAGATACGCAGTATTTT.

This clonotype came up a few times. The rearrangement joins TRBV20-1 to TRBJ2-5; tentatively, D is TRBD2 (5 bases). Germline V gives CDR1 DFQATT, CDR2 SNEGSKA (reference sequence). V was clipped by 1 base and J by 5 bases, with 8 bases between them. CDR3 length: 12 amino acids. CDR3 nucleotide sequence: TGCAGTGCTAGAGGAGGGCGGGAGACCCAGTACTTC. This gives the protein CSARGGRETQYF.

The V and J genes are TRBV20-1 and TRBJ2-1; 8 nucleotides line up with TRBD2. J gave up 8 bases and V 2 bases, and 8 bases lay outside the gene matches. Germline V gene lookup returns CDR1 DFQATT and CDR2 SNEGSKA (reference sequence). This CDR3 comprises 14 residues. The CDR3 is CSARTGTSIYEQFF. The DNA of the CDR3 is TGCAGTGCTAGAACCGGGACTAGTATATATGAGCAGTTCTTC.

This clonotype was picked up many times. The rearrangement links TRBV7-6 to TRBJ1-5; D not resolved. CDR1 is SGHVS and CDR2 is FNYEAQ in the germline V gene. Trimming took 1 base from V and 0 from J, leaving 7 bases between them. The CDR3 is 15 residues long. The CDR3 DNA follows: TGTGCCAGCAGCTTAGGCCCAGATAGCAATCAGCCCCAGCATTTT. It encodes CASSLGPDSNQPQHF.

The rearrangement uses TRBV28 and TRBJ2-7; D is unclear. The CDR3 is 15 residues long. Deletions cut 4 bases from V and 1 base from J, with 14 bases between. Germline lookup yields CDR1 MDHEN and CDR2 SYDVKM. CDR3 DNA sequence: TGTGCCAGCAGTTATACTGTGGCAGGTTCCTACGAGCAGTACTTC. Translating it yields CASSYTVAGSYEQYF.

The rearrangement joins TRBV6-2 or TRBV6-3 to TRBJ1-5; no reliable D call. Germline V gene sequence: CDR1 MNHEY, CDR2 SVGEGT. Trimming stripped 7 bases from V and 1 base from J, with 14 bases between. The length of the CDR3 is 15 residues. The CDR3 coding sequence is TGTGCCAGCAACCGACGGGATTCGAGCAATCAGCCCCAGCATTTT. It encodes CASNRRDSSNQPQHF.

The chain carries TRBV18 and TRBJ1-1; perhaps TRBD1 as D (6 bases). The germline V gene encodes CDR1 KGHSH and CDR2 LQKENI. The CDR3 extends over 16 amino acids. Trimming took 2 bases from V and 0 from J, leaving 13 bases between them. The CDR3, as DNA: TGTGCCAGCTCACCAAGGAACCCAGGGGTGAACACTGAAGCTTTCTTT. Residues: CASSPRNPGVNTEAFF.

This chain links TRBV24-1 with TRBJ2-2, with TRBD1 matching 8 bases. Germline assignment: CDR1 KGHDR and CDR2 SFDVKD. This CDR3 is built from 18 residues. V dropped 3 bases and J dropped 7; count of bases not matched to a gene: 15. CDR3 protein: CATSDAPYNRQGFGELFF. The CDR3 DNA sequence: TGTGCCACCAGTGATGCCCCGTACAACCGACAGGGGTTCGGGGAGCTGTTTTTT.

The chain carries TRBV6-2 or TRBV6-3 and TRBJ2-7; 11 bases align to TRBD2. CDR3 length: 16 residues. Germline CDR1 and CDR2: MNHEY and SVGEGT. Trimming took 4 bases from V and 3 from J; bases not matched to a gene: 8. The CDR3: CASSWHGTSGYYEQYF. The CDR3 DNA is TGTGCCAGCAGTTGGCACGGGACTAGCGGCTACTACGAGCAGTACTTC.

This clonotype was counted at least ten times. This rearrangement joins TRBV6-1 to TRBJ2-3; D is uncertain. V lost 6 bases, J lost 0 bases, and 7 bases lay in between. The CDR3 contains 13 residues. The germline CDR1 and CDR2 sequences are MNHNS and SASEGT. This chain's CDR3 is CASRAASTDTQYF. CDR3 coding DNA: TGTGCCAGCAGGGCGGCTAGCACAGATACGCAGTATTTT.

The chain couples TRBV7-9 to TRBJ1-2, with 7 bases lining up with TRBD1. CDR3 length equals 17 residues. The V segment lost 2 bases and the J segment 5 bases; nucleotides outside the gene matches: 14. CDR1 is SEHNR, CDR2 FQNEAQ, per germline (reference sequence). The CDR3 spells CASSLKGEGAPRYGYTF. CDR3 in DNA: TGTGCCAGCAGCTTAAAGGGGGAGGGGGCTCCTCGTTATGGCTACACCTTC.

This clonotype occurred a few times. The chain employs TRBV2 and TRBJ2-7, with D tentatively TRBD1 (5 bases). The CDR3 is made up of 13 amino acids. The ends were cut back, 3 bases at V and 4 bases at J, with 10 bases in the middle. The germline V gene has CDR1 SNHLY and CDR2 FYNNEI. In nucleotides, the CDR3 is TGTGCCAGCAGTGATCCAGGGTTTTACGAGCAGTACTTC. It yields the protein CASSDPGFYEQYF.

The V gene is TRBV7-9, the J gene TRBJ1-6, with 8 bases matching TRBD1. This CDR3 region has 14 residues. Trimming at V came to 3 bases and at J to 8 bases, leaving 3 bases not matched to a gene. Germline assignment: CDR1 SEHNR and CDR2 FQNEAQ (reference sequence). The CDR3 bases are TGTGCCAGCAGCTTCTCAGGGGGCGATTCACCCCTCCACTTT. Its protein product is CASSFSGGDSPLHF.

Many counts were recorded for this clonotype. V is TRBV7-2 and J is TRBJ2-3; D call uncertain. The CDR3 is 15 residues long. The germline gives CDR1 SGHTA, CDR2 FQGNSA. V was cut by 1 base and J by 6 bases, with 14 bases left in between. The CDR3 region is CASSLGAGGTDTQYF. For the CDR3, the DNA is TGTGCCAGCAGCTTAGGGGCAGGTGGTACGGATACGCAGTATTTT. Using reference TRBV7-2 and TRBJ2-3 for the parts outside the CDR3, the full variable domain is GAGVSQSPSNKVTEKGKDVELRCDPISGHTALYWYRQSLGQGLEFLIYFQGNSAPDKSGLPSDRFSAERTGGSVSTLTIQRTQQEDSAVYLCASSLGAGGTDTQYFGPGTRLTVL.

For the CDR3, the DNA is TGTGCCAGCAGTGATCTAGGGGTTGGAGGCTACACCTTC. As protein: CASSDLGVGGYTF. V gene TRBV2 combines with J gene TRBJ1-2, with a possible D match to TRBD1 (5 bases). Germline V gene data show CDR1 as SNHLY and CDR2 as FYNNEI. CDR3 length: 13 residues. Trimming shortened V by 3 bases and J by 8 bases, and 13 bases separated the two germline ends.

Many counts were recorded for this clonotype. This chain joins TRBV7-8 and TRBJ1-1, with D perhaps matching TRBD1 (5 bases). This CDR3 has 13 amino acids. Trimming pared 1 base from V and 8 bases from J, leaving 11 bases between. Germline CDR1 reads SGHVS; CDR2 reads FQNEAQ. DNA of the CDR3: TGTGCCAGCAGCTTAGGCAGGGAAGTAGAAGCTTTCTTT. Protein product: CASSLGREVEAFF.

This clonotype was recorded many times. The V and J genes are TRBV7-8 and TRBJ1-5, with 8 bases aligning to TRBD1. Trimming took 7 bases from V and 3 from J; bases not matched to a gene: 5. Per germline, CDR1 SGHVS and CDR2 FQNEAQ. There are 14 residues in the CDR3. CDR3 DNA sequence: TGTGCCAGCAAAGGACAGGGCAACAATCAGCCCCAGCATTTT. Its protein is CASKGQGNNQPQHF.

The chain joins TRBV7-4 to TRBJ2-1, with D perhaps matching TRBD1 (5 bases). This CDR3 has 15 residues. The germline gives CDR1 SGHVT, CDR2 SQSDAQ. V lost 3 bases, J lost 0 bases, and 9 bases lay in between. DNA for the CDR3: TGTGCCAGCAGCTTGGGGCTGAGCTCCTACAATGAGCAGTTCTTC. Its translation: CASSLGLSSYNEQFF.

This clonotype was found a few times. The rearrangement uses TRBV7-9 and TRBJ2-5; 10 nucleotides line up with TRBD1. J gave up 5 bases and V 4 bases, and 10 bases lay outside the gene matches. There are 16 residues in the CDR3. Germline CDR1 reads SEHNR; CDR2 reads FQNEAQ (reference sequence). DNA for the CDR3: TGTGCCAGCAGCTCTATACCGGGACAGGGGACGGAGACCCAGTACTTC. This translates into CASSSIPGQGTETQYF.

This chain joins TRBV7-3 and TRBJ1-1; D is unresolved. The CDR3 has 13 amino acids. The V end lost 3 bases, the J end lost 6 bases, and 11 bases lay between the germline ends. The V gene's germline CDR1 is SGHTA and CDR2 FQGTGA. The chain's CDR3 is CASSFSRSAEAFF. Written as DNA, the CDR3 is TGTGCCAGCAGCTTCAGTCGGAGCGCTGAAGCTTTCTTT.